The 23 T cell receptor beta chains below all came from one sample that was sequenced in a study of vaccination and CD4 T cells after COVID-19. Treatment of the sample: approximately nine-day PBMC culture with coronavirus spike peptide pools or control peptides (ViraFEST assay). Sequenced with the Oncomine TCR Beta short-read assay was DNA taken from cultured CD4+ T cells. TCRdb reprocessed the PCR reads with MiXCR, giving one entry per CDR3 protein. The sample records more than 15,000 distinct CDR3 sequences, approximately 53% being singletons. These receptors are not linked to any known antigen. The material sequenced was cultured CD4+ T cells from blood, taken after SARS-CoV-2 vaccination. The receptors derive from a human donor with COVID-19.

The V call is TRBV19, the J call TRBJ1-2, with D perhaps matching TRBD1 (6 bases). This CDR3 contains 16 residues. Germline V gene lookup returns CDR1 LNHDA and CDR2 SQIVND (reference sequence). Trimming removed 7 bases from V and 0 bases from J, with 18 bases in between. CDR3 bases: TGTGCCAGTAAACATGGGGGGGCAGACACTAACTATGGCTACACCTTC. Translating gives CASKHGGADTNYGYTF.

The chain recombines TRBV7-6 with TRBJ2-5; maybe TRBD2 (6 bases). This CDR3 spans 13 amino acids. Germline CDR1 SGHVS, CDR2 FNYEAQ. V gave up 7 bases and J gave up 5 bases, with 14 bases separating them. CDR3 coding DNA: TGTGCCAGCACCCTGGCGGGGAGGGAGACCCAGTACTTC. Encoded protein: CASTLAGRETQYF.

This chain connects TRBV19 to TRBJ1-5, with D possibly TRBD1 on 5 matching bases. The CDR3 covers 17 residues. Trimming cost V 7 bases and J 4 bases, with 23 bases left between them. Germline loops: CDR1 LNHDA, CDR2 SQIVND (reference sequence). The CDR3 bases are TGTGCCAGTACAGGGAACGCGGGACGGAGAGCAAATCAGCCCCAGCATTTT. Amino acid sequence: CASTGNAGRRANQPQHF. Looking up the rest from reference TRBV19 and TRBJ1-5 gives the full variable domain: DGGITQSPKYLFRKEGQNVTLSCEQNLNHDAMYWYRQDPGQGLRLIYYSQIVNDFQKGDIAEGYSVSREKKESFPLTVTSAQKNPTAFYLCASTGNAGRRANQPQHFGDGTRLSIL.

The gene calls are TRBV9 and TRBJ2-7; TRBD1 might be the D (5 bases). V dropped 0 bases and J dropped 2 bases, with 12 bases sitting between them. Germline values: CDR1 SGDLS, CDR2 YYNGEE. CDR3 length: 15 residues. The CDR3 here is CASSVATGTTYEQYF. CDR3 nucleotides: TGTGCCAGCAGCGTAGCTACAGGAACCACCTACGAGCAGTACTTC.

This clonotype was counted only a few times. The V and J genes are TRBV7-9 and TRBJ1-2, with D possibly matching TRBD1 (5 bases). The CDR3 sequence is 15 residues long. Trimming removed 1 base at V and 4 bases at J, with 13 bases between. CDR1 is SEHNR, CDR2 FQNEAQ, per germline (reference sequence). CDR3 region: CASSLVTGGGYGYTF. As DNA, the CDR3 is TGTGCCAGCAGCTTAGTCACCGGCGGGGGCTATGGCTACACCTTC.

There are a few counts of this clonotype. The chain joins TRBV27 to TRBJ2-3; D remains unclear. The CDR3 is 14 amino acids. The ends were cut back, 6 bases at V and 2 bases at J, with 12 bases in the middle. CDR1 is MNHEY and CDR2 is SMNVEV in the germline V gene (reference sequence). CDR3 amino acids: CASRRTGATDTQYF. CDR3 in DNA: TGTGCCAGCAGGAGGACCGGAGCCACAGATACGCAGTATTTT.

The chain joins TRBV19 to TRBJ2-5; maybe TRBD2 (6 bases). Germline CDR1 is LNHDA and CDR2 is SQIVND (reference sequence). This CDR3 comprises 14 residues. Trimming took off 5 bases at V and 5 bases at J, with 15 bases between the two ends. The chain's CDR3 is CASSQNGRGETQYF. In DNA form, the CDR3 reads TGTGCCAGTAGTCAAAATGGACGGGGGGAGACCCAGTACTTC.

The V call is TRBV7-9, the J call TRBJ2-1, with D unresolved. V was trimmed by 2 bases and J by 0 bases, leaving 8 bases between them. The CDR3 sequence is 15 residues long. Germline CDR1 is SEHNR and CDR2 is FQNEAQ (reference sequence). CDR3 in amino acids: CASSLQTGSYNEQFF. The CDR3 region has the DNA TGTGCCAGCAGCTTACAGACCGGCTCCTACAATGAGCAGTTCTTC.

This chain connects TRBV6-1 to TRBJ2-4; D is unresolved. Germline CDR1 is MNHNS and CDR2 is SASEGT. This CDR3 is 13 amino acids long. V lost 8 bases, J lost 2 bases, and 10 bases lay in between. DNA of the CDR3: TGTGCCAGCTATTCCGGGCCCAAAAACATTCAGTACTTC. It encodes CASYSGPKNIQYF.

This clonotype showed up just a few times. The chain links TRBV10-3 to TRBJ2-7; D is undetermined. Trimming stripped 10 bases from V and 2 bases from J, with 12 bases between. Germline V gives CDR1 ENHRY, CDR2 SYGVKD. This CDR3 contains 12 residues. CDR3: CATREAAYEQYF. The CDR3 region has the DNA TGTGCCACCCGAGAGGCCGCCTACGAGCAGTACTTC.

The genes are TRBV7-9 and TRBJ2-2; TRBD1 agrees at 7 bases. The trim removed 5 bases at V and 5 bases at J, leaving 5 bases unmatched. Germline CDR1 SEHNR, CDR2 FQNEAQ (reference sequence). The CDR3 has 14 amino acids. The CDR3 region has the DNA TGTGCCAGCAGCGTAGACAGGGAGACCGGGGAGCTGTTTTTT. Translation gives CASSVDRETGELFF.

This clonotype was detected only a few times. The gene calls are TRBV6-2 or TRBV6-3 and TRBJ2-3; no clear D. The CDR3 is 11 residues long. Germline CDR1 is MNHEY and CDR2 is SVGEGT. The V end was cut by 8 bases, the J end by 2 bases, with 5 bases between. As DNA, the CDR3 is TGTGCCAGCCTAAACACAGATACGCAGTATTTT. Residues: CASLNTDTQYF.

The chain links TRBV5-5 to TRBJ2-7; D is unclear. The V and J ends lost 4 bases and 6 bases respectively, with 14 bases between them. This CDR3 is built from 13 residues. Per germline, CDR1 SGHKS and CDR2 YYEKEE (reference sequence). Here the CDR3 reads CASSRLGGVEQYF. CDR3 DNA: TGTGCCAGCAGCAGACTGGGTGGAGTCGAGCAGTACTTC.

The rearrangement joins TRBV6-1 to TRBJ1-6, with 10 bases matching TRBD1. With 5 bases clipped from V and 5 bases from J, the junction kept 18 bases outside the gene matches. The CDR3 sequence is 20 residues long. Germline V gene lookup returns CDR1 MNHNS and CDR2 SASEGT. CDR3: CASSLPGTGDGSPNNSPLHF. In nucleotides, the CDR3 is TGTGCCAGCAGTCTGCCCGGGACAGGGGACGGTTCGCCCAATAATTCACCCCTCCACTTT.

As to this clonotype: Sequence at one end of the junction differs from germline and may be a read error. The rearrangement uses TRBV6-1 and TRBJ1-2, with D possibly being TRBD1 (5 bases). The CDR3 length is 14 residues. CDR1 is MNHNS and CDR2 is SASEGT in the germline V gene. CDR3 residues: CASSPQARGYDYTF. CDR3 nucleotide sequence: TGTGCCAGCAGTCCACAGGCGCGGGGCTATGACTACACCTTC.

The chain joins TRBV7-9 to TRBJ1-2; 8 nucleotides match TRBD1. This CDR3 has 14 residues. The trim removed 0 bases at V and 8 bases at J, leaving 5 bases unmatched. Germline CDR1 SEHNR, CDR2 FQNEAQ (reference sequence). CDR3 amino acids: CASSLATTGGGYTF. CDR3 sequence (DNA): TGTGCCAGCAGCTTAGCGACCACAGGGGGGGGCTACACCTTC.

This chain joins TRBV7-3 and TRBJ2-5, with D hard to call. The CDR3 loop spans 15 amino acids. Per germline, CDR1 SGHTA and CDR2 FQGTGA. V was clipped by 5 bases and J by 4 bases, with 17 bases between them. The CDR3 coding sequence is TGTGCCAGCAGCCCCGGGCCAACCCTGGTAGAGACCCAGTACTTC. The encoded protein is CASSPGPTLVETQYF.

The chain is built from TRBV7-9 and TRBJ2-7; weak D call: TRBD1 (5 bases). The ends were cut back, 4 bases at V and 6 bases at J, with 16 bases in the middle. CDR1 and CDR2 (germline): SEHNR, FQNEAQ (reference sequence). This CDR3 has 14 amino acids. The CDR3 DNA is TGTGCCAGCAGCTCCGATAGGGGAAATGGCGAGCAGTACTTC. Amino acid sequence: CASSSDRGNGEQYF.

The sample holds a few counts of this clonotype. V is TRBV27 and J is TRBJ2-7; 7 bases are a match to TRBD1. This CDR3 contains 15 residues. V was clipped by 3 bases and J by 2 bases; unmatched bases: 7. The germline CDR1 and CDR2 sequences are MNHEY and SMNVEV (reference sequence). In DNA form, the CDR3 reads TGTGCCAGCAGTTTGTTTGGACAGGCGACCTACGAGCAGTACTTC. Amino acids: CASSLFGQATYEQYF.

The chain is built from TRBV11-3 and TRBJ1-1; 10 bases fit TRBD1. The CDR3 is 14 amino acids. Germline CDR1 reads SGHNT; CDR2 reads YENEEA. The trim removed 6 bases at V and 11 bases at J, leaving 12 bases unmatched. The CDR3, as DNA: TGTGCCAGCAGTCCCGGACAGGGGGGAACGGGGGCTTTCTTT. Protein sequence: CASSPGQGGTGAFF.

This chain joins TRBV6-4 and TRBJ2-2; no definite D call. V was shortened by 4 bases and J by 4 bases, with 10 bases between the two germline ends. CDR1 and CDR2 (germline): MRHNA, SNTAGT. The CDR3 runs to 14 residues. In DNA, the CDR3 is TGTGCCAGCAGTGCCCAAGCCGGCACCGGGGAGCTGTTTTTT. Residues: CASSAQAGTGELFF.

The chain recombines TRBV6-1 with TRBJ2-2, with D tentatively TRBD2 (6 bases). With 6 bases removed from V and 4 bases from J, the gap between germline ends came to 15 bases. There are 15 residues in the CDR3. Germline V gene data show CDR1 as MNHNS and CDR2 as SASEGT. The CDR3 protein is CASRGREKFTGELFF. The CDR3 bases are TGTGCCAGCAGGGGCCGGGAGAAGTTCACCGGGGAGCTGTTTTTT.

The chain is built from TRBV15 and TRBJ2-4, with D hard to call. The V gene's germline CDR1 is LNHNV and CDR2 YYDKDF (reference sequence). CDR3 length: 15 amino acids. V was pared by 0 bases and J by 0 bases, with 6 bases between. The CDR3 DNA follows: TGTGCCACCAGCAGAGACCGAGTAGCCAAAAACATTCAGTACTTC. The encoded protein is CATSRDRVAKNIQYF.